Shown below are 18 T cell receptor beta chains from a single sample sequenced in a study of OX40 agonist ivuxolimab in advanced cancers. The method was immunoSEQ multiplex PCR; TCRdb's version includes in-frame clones alone and lacks a portion of them. The sample yields about 82,000 clones, less than 85% seen once. Sequenced here: CD4+ or CD8+ T cells sorted from blood, sampled in a trial of the OX40 agonist ivuxolimab. The receptor source for this set is an adult with an advanced solid tumor such as melanoma, head and neck, liver or kidney cancer.

This chain joins TRBV30 and TRBJ2-5, with TRBD2 identical over 11 bases. The germline V gene has CDR1 GTSNPN and CDR2 SVGIG (reference sequence). CDR3 size: 16 residues. V shed 4 bases and J 2 bases; nucleotides not matched to a gene: 9. The CDR3 coding sequence is TGTGCCTGGACCCCCCCCCTAGCGGGGGGACAAGAGACCCAGTACTTC. It translates to CAWTPPLAGGQETQYF. Variable domain in full (rest from reference TRBV30 and TRBJ2-5): SQTIHQWPATLVQPVGSPLSLECTVEGTSNPNLYWYRQAAGRGLQLLFYSVGIGQISSEVPQNLSASRPQDRQFILSSKKLLLSDSGFYLCAWTPPLAGGQETQYFGPGTRLLVL.

V and J are TRBV7-2 and TRBJ2-3; D uncertain. Germline lookup yields CDR1 SGHTA and CDR2 FQGNSA. There are 12 residues in the CDR3. Trimming stripped 5 bases from V and 0 bases from J, with 3 bases between. The CDR3 DNA sequence: TGTGCCAGCAGCCCTAGCACAGATACGCAGTATTTT. It translates to CASSPSTDTQYF.

This chain uses TRBV5-1 with TRBJ1-1; D is perhaps TRBD1 (5 bases). This CDR3 region has 16 residues. Germline CDR1 reads SGHRS; CDR2 reads YFSETQ. The V end was cut by 1 base, the J end by 4 bases, with 17 bases between. The CDR3 sequence is CASSLSQDLGGTEAFF. The CDR3 region has the DNA TGCGCCAGCAGCTTGTCCCAGGACCTCGGGGGCACTGAAGCTTTCTTT.

This clone was seen a few times. A read error may be the cause here, since a much bigger clone is one base away. This chain uses TRBV30 with TRBJ1-1; unclear D gene. The CDR3 extends over 13 amino acids. The V end lost 0 bases, the J end lost 0 bases, and 5 bases lay between the germline ends. The germline V gene has CDR1 GTSNPN and CDR2 SVGIG (reference sequence). The CDR3 coding sequence is TGTGCCTGGAGTGTATCGGTGAACACTGAAGCTTTCTTT. Translating it yields CAWSVSVNTEAFF.

The chain employs TRBV9 and TRBJ1-1; the D is unclear. The CDR3 spans 14 residues. The V end was cut by 0 bases, the J end by 10 bases, with 16 bases between. Germline V gives CDR1 SGDLS, CDR2 YYNGEE. CDR3 sequence (DNA): TGTGCCAGCAGCGTAGATGGAGGATCCGGTGCAGCTTTCTTT. Amino acid sequence: CASSVDGGSGAAFF.

The rearrangement joins TRBV7-2 to TRBJ1-5, with 7 bases aligning to TRBD1. J was trimmed by 11 bases and V by 5 bases; bases with no gene match: 3. Per the germline V gene, CDR1 is SGHTA and CDR2 is FQGNSA. This CDR3 has 11 residues. This CDR3 is CASSQGGAQHF. DNA of the CDR3: TGTGCCAGCAGCCAGGGGGGGGCCCAGCATTTT.

V usage is TRBV4-3 and J usage is TRBJ2-5, with D possibly matching TRBD2 (6 bases). Germline V gene lookup returns CDR1 LGHNA and CDR2 YSLEER. The CDR3 runs to 18 residues. Trimming cost V 1 base and J 0 bases, with 18 bases left between them. The CDR3 loop reads CASSQGATGTWYQETQYF. The CDR3, as DNA: TGCGCCAGCAGCCAAGGGGCCACCGGGACTTGGTACCAAGAGACCCAGTACTTC.

The rearrangement links TRBV5-1 to TRBJ2-3; 8 bases are shared with TRBD2. V was pared by 8 bases and J by 2 bases, with 7 bases of the junction left unmatched. The germline V gene has CDR1 SGHRS and CDR2 YFSETQ. CDR3 length: 14 residues. The DNA for the CDR3 is TGCGCCAGTCGCCCGGGGGGGGCCACAGATACGCAGTATTTT. It codes for CASRPGGATDTQYF.

The V and J genes are TRBV19 and TRBJ1-1, with unresolved D. This CDR3 contains 15 residues. Germline CDR1 reads LNHDA; CDR2 reads SQIVND (reference sequence). Trimming removed 5 bases from V and 4 bases from J, with 17 bases in between. CDR3 DNA sequence: TGTGCCAGTAGTTCCGTGATCTCCACGGGCACTGAAGCTTTCTTT. Translated, it gives CASSSVISTGTEAFF.

In this sample, this clone turned up once. The chain joins TRBV27 to TRBJ1-2; 9 nucleotides line up with TRBD1. Germline CDR1 MNHEY, CDR2 SMNVEV (reference sequence). This CDR3 has 16 amino acids. J was trimmed by 4 bases and V by 2 bases; bases with no gene match: 8. In DNA form, the CDR3 reads TGTGCCAGCAGTTTAGGAGGACAGGGGCGGATCTATGGCTACACCTTC. Encoded protein: CASSLGGQGRIYGYTF.

The J gene is TRBJ2-7, the V gene TRBV13, with 10 bases aligning to TRBD2. V shed 0 bases, J shed 4 bases, and the junction held 0 bases outside the gene matches. Looked up from germline, CDR1 is PRHDT and CDR2 is FYEKMQ (reference sequence). This CDR3 has 14 amino acids. The CDR3 region is CASSLGLAGYEQYF. The CDR3 nucleotides read TGTGCCAGCAGCTTAGGACTAGCGGGGTACGAGCAGTACTTC. Variable domain in full (rest from reference TRBV13 and TRBJ2-7): AAGVIQSPRHLIKEKRETATLKCYPIPRHDTVYWYQQGPGQDPQFLISFYEKMQSDKGSIPDRFSAQQFSDYHSELNMSSLELGDSALYFCASSLGLAGYEQYFGPGTRLTVT.

The chain carries TRBV30 and TRBJ1-2; D not resolved. Germline loops: CDR1 GTSNPN, CDR2 SVGIG (reference sequence). V was shortened by 2 bases and J by 8 bases, with 12 bases between the two germline ends. The CDR3 has 12 amino acids. The DNA of the CDR3 is TGTGCCTGGAGTTCCCGGGCCACCGGCTACACCTTC. Translation: CAWSSRATGYTF.

The chain joins TRBV11-1 to TRBJ2-7; 11 positions match TRBD1. The germline V gene has CDR1 SGHAT and CDR2 FQDESV (reference sequence). The junction had 3 bases not matched to a gene; V was cut back by 5 bases and J by 3 bases. CDR3 size: 14 residues. In nucleotides, the CDR3 is TGTGCCAGCAGCCCGGGACAGGGGGTCTACGAGCAGTACTTC. This codes for CASSPGQGVYEQYF. The variable domain in full, completed from reference TRBV11-1 and TRBJ2-7, reads EAEVAQSPRYKITEKSQAVAFWCDPISGHATLYWYRQILGQGPELLVQFQDESVVDDSQLPKDRFSAERLKGVDSTLKIQPAELGDSAMYLCASSPGQGVYEQYFGPGTRLTVT.

In DNA, the CDR3 is TGTGCCAGCAGCCAGCTCGGCGGGGGGAAACCAGATACGCAGTATTTT. This sequence encodes CASSQLGGGKPDTQYF. The chain recombines TRBV7-2 with TRBJ2-3; 8 bases map to TRBD2. Germline loops: CDR1 SGHTA, CDR2 FQGNSA. This CDR3 has 16 amino acids. Unmatched junction bases numbered 11, after V lost 5 bases and J lost 4 bases.

The chain has TRBV29-1 and TRBJ2-3; D remains ambiguous. The length of the CDR3 is 12 residues. The ends were cut back, 3 bases at V and 3 bases at J, with 7 bases in the middle. Germline V gene lookup returns CDR1 SQVTM and CDR2 ANQGSEA. In nucleotides, the CDR3 is TGCAGCGTTGAGAAGGGAACAGATACGCAGTATTTT. This codes for CSVEKGTDTQYF.

The chain has TRBV19 and TRBJ2-3; the match to TRBD2 covers 8 bases. Germline trimming cut 6 bases from V and 4 bases from J; bases unmatched to any gene: 9. This CDR3 spans 15 amino acids. Germline V gene lookup returns CDR1 LNHDA and CDR2 SQIVND (reference sequence). CDR3 loop: CASSGTSGGADTQYF. In nucleotides, the CDR3 is TGTGCCAGTAGCGGAACTAGCGGAGGAGCAGATACGCAGTATTTT.

About this clone: The sample contains more than one DNA sequence encoding this CDR3. This sequence joins TRBV29-1 and TRBJ2-2; 9 nucleotides line up with TRBD2. Germline loops: CDR1 SQVTM, CDR2 ANQGSEA. CDR3 length: 14 amino acids. Trimming at V came to 6 bases and at J to 4 bases, leaving 6 bases not matched to a gene. The CDR3 reads CSVRGGGGTGELFF. The CDR3 DNA reads TGCAGCGTCCGGGGCGGGGGGGGCACCGGGGAGCTGTTTTTT.

The V gene is TRBV4-1, the J gene TRBJ2-5, with 7 bases that match TRBD1. The CDR3 consists of 14 residues. With V trimmed by 5 bases and J by 2 bases, 5 bases remained unmatched. Germline V gene data show CDR1 as MGHRA and CDR2 as YSYEKL. The CDR3 sequence is CASSSGTAQETQYF. DNA of the CDR3: TGCGCCAGCAGCTCCGGGACAGCACAAGAGACCCAGTACTTC.